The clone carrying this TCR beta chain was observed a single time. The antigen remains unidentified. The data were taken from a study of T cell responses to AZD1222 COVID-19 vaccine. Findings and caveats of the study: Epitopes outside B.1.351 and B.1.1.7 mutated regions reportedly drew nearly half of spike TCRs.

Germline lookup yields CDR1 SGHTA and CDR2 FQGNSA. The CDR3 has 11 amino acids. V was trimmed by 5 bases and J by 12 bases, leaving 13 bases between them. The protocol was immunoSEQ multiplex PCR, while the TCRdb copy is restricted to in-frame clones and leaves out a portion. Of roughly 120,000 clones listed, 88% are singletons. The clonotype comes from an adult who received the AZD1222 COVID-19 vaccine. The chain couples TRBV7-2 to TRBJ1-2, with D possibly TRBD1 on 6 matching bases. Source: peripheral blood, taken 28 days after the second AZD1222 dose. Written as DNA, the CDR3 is TGTGCCAGCAGCCAGGGGCGTCGGGACACCTTC. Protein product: CASSQGRRDTF. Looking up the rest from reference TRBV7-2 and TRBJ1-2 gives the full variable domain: GAGVSQSPSNKVTEKGKDVELRCDPISGHTALYWYRQSLGQGLEFLIYFQGNSAPDKSGLPSDRFSAERTGGSVSTLTIQRTQQEDSAVYLCASSQGRRDTFGSGTRLTVV.